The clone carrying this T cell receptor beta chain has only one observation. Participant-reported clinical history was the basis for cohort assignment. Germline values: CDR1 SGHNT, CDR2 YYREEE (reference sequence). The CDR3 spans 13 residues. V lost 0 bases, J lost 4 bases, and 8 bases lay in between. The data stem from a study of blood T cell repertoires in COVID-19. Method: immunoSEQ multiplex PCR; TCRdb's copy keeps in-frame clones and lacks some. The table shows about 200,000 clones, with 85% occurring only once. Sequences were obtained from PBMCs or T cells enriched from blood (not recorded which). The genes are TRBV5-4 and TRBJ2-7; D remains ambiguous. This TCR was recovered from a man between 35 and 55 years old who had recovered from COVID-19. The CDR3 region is CASSLGHMYEQYF. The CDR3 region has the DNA TGTGCCAGCAGCTTGGGGCATATGTACGAGCAGTACTTC.